This entry features one T cell receptor (beta chain) sequence. Its antigen is as yet unknown. Measured with immunoSEQ multiplex PCR; TCRdb has only the in-frame clones, and not every one. The table has 76,000 or so clones, over 75% seen once. This entry comes from a study of OX40 agonist ivuxolimab in advanced cancers. Whole-study findings and limits: In general, CD8+ T cells held more expanded clones than CD4+ did, on average.

This CDR3 comprises 16 residues. This clonotype was obtained from an adult with an advanced solid tumor such as melanoma, head and neck, liver or kidney cancer. This chain connects TRBV1 to TRBJ2-1; the table calls TRBD2, which could not be checked here. TRBV1 counts as a pseudogene. The source material was CD4+ or CD8+ T cells sorted from blood, sampled in a trial of the OX40 agonist ivuxolimab. The CDR3 nucleotides are TGCACCAGCAGCCAAGACCGGCGGGGGGCCTACAATGAGCAGTTCTTC. Translated: CTSSQDRRGAYNEQFF.